This passage covers 29 T cell receptor beta chains from one sample sequenced in a study of T cell changes during pregnancy in multiple sclerosis. Sequencing was performed with immunoSEQ multiplex PCR; in TCRdb, only in-frame clones are kept and a portion is missing. The sample consists of 120,000 or so clones, approximately 93% of them appearing once. Sequenced here: peripheral blood, sampled before pregnancy. Source of these receptors: a female donor with multiple sclerosis, enrolled in a pregnancy study.

This clone was counted a single time. The chain is built from TRBV5-6 and TRBJ1-4, with 9 bases identical to TRBD1. Germline lookup yields CDR1 SGHDT and CDR2 YYEEEE. This CDR3 has 16 amino acids. Trimming at V came to 2 bases and at J to 5 bases, leaving 7 bases not matched to a gene. The CDR3 spells CASSFRTGQGNEKLFF. The CDR3 DNA sequence: TGTGCCAGCAGCTTCCGAACGGGACAGGGCAATGAAAAACTGTTTTTT. The full variable domain, completed using reference TRBV5-6 and TRBJ1-4, is DAGVTQSPTHLIKTRGQQVTLRCSPKSGHDTVSWYQQALGQGPQFIFQYYEEEERQRGNFPDRFSGHQFPNYSSELNVNALLLGDSALYLCASSFRTGQGNEKLFFGSGTQLSVL.

This clone has only a few counts. This chain joins TRBV4-1 and TRBJ2-5; D possibly corresponds to TRBD2 (6 bases). This CDR3 is built from 14 residues. The germline CDR1 and CDR2 sequences are MGHRA and YSYEKL. The germline V and J ends were trimmed by 1 base and 0 bases, with 6 bases remaining between them. CDR3 DNA sequence: TGCGCCAGCAGCCAAGCGGGGGACCAAGAGACCCAGTACTTC. Its translation: CASSQAGDQETQYF.

This chain joins TRBV27 and TRBJ2-1; D is possibly TRBD1 (5 bases). Germline V gene sequence: CDR1 MNHEY, CDR2 SMNVEV (reference sequence). The CDR3 is 16 residues long. V shed 5 bases and J shed 9 bases, with 23 bases lying between them. The chain's CDR3 is CASSHGAAVREGEQFF. The CDR3 DNA reads TGTGCCAGCAGTCATGGGGCAGCCGTACGAGAAGGTGAGCAGTTCTTC.

The CDR3 sequence: CASSDRGVSNQPQHF. Written as DNA, the CDR3 is TGTGCCAGCTCAGACAGGGGCGTTAGCAATCAGCCCCAGCATTTT. The J gene is TRBJ1-5, the V gene TRBV18; the match to TRBD1 covers 8 bases. With V trimmed by 5 bases and J by 0 bases, 3 bases remained unmatched. Germline lookup yields CDR1 KGHSH and CDR2 LQKENI. This CDR3 has 15 residues. Full variable domain (outside the CDR3, taken from reference TRBV18 and TRBJ1-5): NAGVMQNPRHLVRRRGQEARLRCSPMKGHSHVYWYRQLPEEGLKFMVYLQKENIIDESGMPKERFSAEFPKEGPSILRIQQVVRGDSAAYFCASSDRGVSNQPQHFGDGTRLSIL.

The chain joins TRBV7-8 to TRBJ2-3; TRBD2 matches 11 bases. CDR3 length: 17 amino acids. Germline lookup yields CDR1 SGHVS and CDR2 FQNEAQ. V shed 5 bases, J shed 5 bases, and the junction held 12 bases outside the gene matches. CDR3 protein: CASSRLAGGPVGDTQYF. As DNA, the CDR3 is TGTGCCAGCAGCCGTTTAGCGGGAGGGCCCGTGGGAGATACGCAGTATTTT.

The chain is built from TRBV21-1 and TRBJ2-7; the tabulated D call, TRBD1, remains unverified against the DNA. TRBV21-1 is a pseudogene segment. This CDR3 is built from 16 residues. The CDR3 DNA reads TGTGCCAGCAGCAAGAGGCCCGGGACAGGGTCCTACGAGCAGTACTTC. It codes for CASSKRPGTGSYEQYF.

In its sample, this clone was seen once. The rearrangement links TRBV7-9 to TRBJ1-2; possible D gene TRBD1, 5 bases. The V gene lost 4 bases and the J gene lost 8 bases, with 17 bases spanning the gap. Germline values: CDR1 SEHNR, CDR2 FQNEAQ (reference sequence). The CDR3 extends over 14 amino acids. CDR3: CASSSRVQGGGYTF. Written as DNA, the CDR3 is TGTGCCAGCAGCTCTAGGGTCCAGGGAGGAGGCTACACCTTC.

This clone was observed a single time. The chain uses TRBV25-1 and TRBJ1-2, with TRBD1 matching 11 bases. Germline CDR1 and CDR2: MGHDK and SYGVNS. V gave up 1 base and J gave up 6 bases; unmatched junction bases: 7. This CDR3 region has 16 residues. DNA for the CDR3: TGTGCCAGCAGTGAATCGGGACAGGGGGTTAAGAATGGCTACACCTTC. Amino acid sequence: CASSESGQGVKNGYTF.

This clone was observed once. The chain uses TRBV4-2 and TRBJ1-5; 7 bases fit TRBD1. Unmatched junction bases numbered 10, after V lost 3 bases and J lost 8 bases. CDR1 is LGHNA and CDR2 is YNFKEQ in the germline V gene. CDR3 length equals 15 residues. CDR3 protein: CASSHETGAMEPQHF. CDR3 bases: TGTGCCAGCAGCCACGAAACAGGGGCCATGGAGCCCCAGCATTTT.

V and J are TRBV6-1 and TRBJ2-1; D remains ambiguous. Trimming removed 6 bases from V and 0 bases from J, with 12 bases in between. In germline, CDR1 is MNHNS, CDR2 SASEGT. The length of the CDR3 is 15 residues. The DNA of the CDR3 is TGTGCCAGCAGCTCCGACTTCGTCTCCTACAATGAGCAGTTCTTC. Residues: CASSSDFVSYNEQFF.

The chain combines TRBV30 with TRBJ1-1; tentative D call: TRBD1 (5 bases). This CDR3 is built from 12 residues. V was clipped by 3 bases and J by 8 bases, with 13 bases between them. Germline V CDR1 and CDR2: GTSNPN, SVGIG (reference sequence). The CDR3 DNA follows: TGTGCCTGGAGGCCCCAGGGCCCCGAAGCTTTCTTT. Amino acid sequence: CAWRPQGPEAFF.

This clone was picked up a small number of times. Distinct nucleotide sequences in the sample also encode this CDR3. The gene calls are TRBV27 and TRBJ2-1; D is unclear. The germline CDR1 and CDR2 sequences are MNHEY and SMNVEV (reference sequence). Trimming pared 0 bases from V and 0 bases from J, leaving 6 bases between. CDR3 length: 15 amino acids. The CDR3 is CASSLSPSSYNEQFF. CDR3 DNA: TGTGCCAGCAGTTTATCCCCGAGCTCCTACAATGAGCAGTTCTTC.

V gene TRBV5-1 combines with J gene TRBJ2-7; 7 nucleotides agree with TRBD2. The ends lost 0 bases at V and 7 bases at J; junction bases unmatched: 4. The CDR3 has 13 amino acids. The germline V gene has CDR1 SGHRS and CDR2 YFSETQ. CDR3 loop: CASSLVQGGEQYF. CDR3 nucleotides: TGCGCCAGCAGCTTGGTCCAGGGAGGGGAGCAGTACTTC.

CDR3 sequence: CASSLSDQGSQPQHF. In DNA form, the CDR3 reads TGTGCCAGCAGTCTGAGTGACCAGGGCAGTCAGCCCCAGCATTTT. The gene calls are TRBV7-8 and TRBJ1-5; possibly TRBD1 for D (5 bases). Trimming shortened V by 6 bases and J by 6 bases, and 18 bases separated the two germline ends. Per the germline V gene, CDR1 is SGHVS and CDR2 is FQNEAQ. CDR3 size: 15 residues.

The rearrangement links TRBV5-6 to TRBJ2-7; D is possibly TRBD2 (5 bases). This CDR3 spans 13 amino acids. Per the germline V gene, CDR1 is SGHDT and CDR2 is YYEEEE. V was trimmed by 5 bases and J by 2 bases, leaving 11 bases between them. For the CDR3, the DNA is TGTGCCAGCAGATCGGGGTTTGCCTACGAGCAGTACTTC. Encoded protein: CASRSGFAYEQYF.

On this clone: Other DNA sequences in the sample encode the same CDR3. V usage is TRBV2 and J usage is TRBJ1-4; 7 bases agree with TRBD1. V lost 8 bases, J lost 6 bases, and 6 bases stayed unmatched. The CDR3 length is 13 residues. From germline, CDR1 is SNHLY and CDR2 FYNNEI. The CDR3 protein is CASLRGLDEKLFF. As DNA, the CDR3 is TGTGCCAGCTTGAGGGGGCTGGATGAAAAACTGTTTTTT.

The DNA of the CDR3 is TGTGCCAGCAGTTACATGCGGGGGACCTACGAGCAGTACTTC. Its translation is CASSYMRGTYEQYF. The V gene is TRBV6-6, the J gene TRBJ2-7; 7 nucleotides align to TRBD2. There are 14 residues in the CDR3. V shed 2 bases and J 2 bases; nucleotides not matched to a gene: 3. Germline lookup yields CDR1 MNHNY and CDR2 SVGAGI (reference sequence).

As to this clone: At one of its ends the junction is not consistent with the germline gene, which may arise from a read error. Other DNA sequences within the sample encode an identical CDR3. The chain combines TRBV28 with TRBJ2-7, with 12 bases aligning to TRBD2. The CDR3 is 15 amino acids. Germline CDR1 reads MDHEN; CDR2 reads SYDVKM. CDR3 DNA sequence: TGTGCCAGCAGGGGATCTAGCGGGAGGGCCTCCGAGCAGTATTTC. As protein: CASRGSSGRASEQYF.

The genes are TRBV9 and TRBJ2-1; D remains unclear. V was trimmed by 0 bases and J by 6 bases, leaving 7 bases between them. The CDR3 is 13 residues long. Germline CDR1 reads SGDLS; CDR2 reads YYNGEE. For the CDR3, the DNA is TGTGCCAGCAGCGTAGCTGGCAGCAATGAGCAGTTCTTC. This encodes CASSVAGSNEQFF.

CDR3: CASKQSNTGELFF. CDR3 DNA: TGCGCCAGCAAACAGTCAAACACCGGGGAGCTGTTTTTT. The chain is built from TRBV5-1 and TRBJ2-2; the D is unclear. The CDR3 totals 13 residues. The germline V gene encodes CDR1 SGHRS and CDR2 YFSETQ. V shed 6 bases and J shed 2 bases, with 8 bases lying between them.

The sample holds one count of this clone. The chain employs TRBV6-1 and TRBJ2-6; D is possibly TRBD2 (5 bases). The CDR3 consists of 15 residues. The V end was cut by 3 bases, the J end by 2 bases, with 8 bases between. The germline V gene encodes CDR1 MNHNS and CDR2 SASEGT. For the CDR3, the DNA is TGTGCCAGCAGTGAGGGGAGACCTGGGGCCAACGTCCTGACTTTC. This encodes CASSEGRPGANVLTF.

The chain joins TRBV6-5 to TRBJ2-7, with 7 bases that match TRBD1. This CDR3 has 16 amino acids. The V segment lost 2 bases and the J segment 6 bases; nucleotides outside the gene matches: 13. CDR1 MNHEY and CDR2 SVGAGI come from the germline V gene. The CDR3 loop reads CASSYVRPTQGVEQYF. Here the CDR3 DNA reads TGTGCCAGCAGTTACGTCAGGCCAACCCAGGGGGTCGAGCAGTACTTC.

V and J are TRBV2 and TRBJ2-2; 13 bases fit TRBD2. After removal of 0 bases from V and 2 bases from J, the junction contained 6 bases not matched to a gene. The CDR3 consists of 19 residues. The germline V gene has CDR1 SNHLY and CDR2 FYNNEI. The CDR3: CASSEAPTSGRLNTGELFF. For the CDR3, the DNA is TGTGCCAGCAGTGAAGCTCCGACTAGCGGGAGGCTCAACACCGGGGAGCTGTTTTTT.

This chain connects TRBV30 to TRBJ2-3; perhaps TRBD1 as D (6 bases). The CDR3 loop spans 13 amino acids. The germline V gene encodes CDR1 GTSNPN and CDR2 SVGIG (reference sequence). Trimming cost V 4 bases and J 5 bases, with 13 bases left between them. The CDR3 is CAWKVTGGDTQYF. As DNA, the CDR3 is TGTGCCTGGAAGGTGACAGGAGGAGATACGCAGTATTTT.

The V gene is TRBV19, the J gene TRBJ1-6, with unresolved D. V dropped 5 bases and J dropped 2 bases, with 10 bases sitting between them. Germline V gives CDR1 LNHDA, CDR2 SQIVND (reference sequence). CDR3 size: 15 residues. For the CDR3, the DNA is TGTGCCAGTAGTCTCGACGGAGCCTATAATTCACCCCTCCACTTT. This translates into CASSLDGAYNSPLHF.

The chain recombines TRBV4-1 with TRBJ2-2; D not resolved. The CDR3 length is 12 residues. CDR1 is MGHRA, CDR2 YSYEKL, per germline. V lost 4 bases, J lost 5 bases, and 5 bases lay in between. The CDR3 nucleotides read TGCGCCAGCAGCCTTCGTACCGGGGAGCTGTTTTTT. This codes for CASSLRTGELFF.

The J gene is TRBJ1-4, the V gene TRBV10-3; D remains ambiguous. This CDR3 contains 13 residues. Germline assignment: CDR1 ENHRY and CDR2 SYGVKD. V was trimmed by 7 bases and J by 0 bases, leaving 6 bases between them. The CDR3 region has the DNA TGTGCCATCAAGCCCGCAACTAATGAAAAACTGTTTTTT. Protein sequence: CAIKPATNEKLFF.

The gene calls are TRBV18 and TRBJ2-1, with D perhaps TRBD2 (6 bases). This CDR3 has 15 amino acids. V was pared by 5 bases and J by 0 bases, with 11 bases between. Germline V lookup: CDR1 KGHSH, CDR2 LQKENI. CDR3 in DNA: TGTGCCAGCTCATCCCGGGACTCCTCCTACAATGAGCAGTTCTTC. Translated: CASSSRDSSYNEQFF.

The chain recombines TRBV7-8 with TRBJ2-2; 7 nucleotides match TRBD1. The CDR3 has 15 amino acids. Germline V gene lookup returns CDR1 SGHVS and CDR2 FQNEAQ. Trimming at V came to 10 bases and at J to 2 bases, leaving 10 bases not matched to a gene. CDR3 sequence reads: CATSRGRTNTGELFF. The CDR3 region has the DNA TGTGCCACCTCCAGGGGGAGAACAAACACCGGGGAGCTGTTTTTT. The variable domain in full, completed from reference TRBV7-8 and TRBJ2-2, reads GAGVSQSPRYKVAKRGQDVALRCDPISGHVSLFWYQQALGQGPEFLTYFQNEAQLDKSGLPSDRFFAERPEGSVSTLKIQRTQQEDSAVYLCATSRGRTNTGELFFGEGSRLTVL.